The sequence of this T cell receptor beta chain was determined in a study of T cell responses to AZD1222 COVID-19 vaccine. Study summary: Second-dose timings of about 4 or about 12 weeks were pooled. Broader study findings: Regions left unmutated in variants are reportedly the target of nearly half of spike-specific TCRs. White British ancestry dominated among donors, who included more females, and clonal diversity was possibly underestimated.

As for this clone: Antigen specificity is unknown.

Germline V gives CDR1 SGHVS, CDR2 FNYEAQ. The J segment lost 5 bases and the V segment lost 5 bases, leaving 8 bases of the junction unmatched. The CDR3 totals 16 residues. The protocol was immunoSEQ multiplex PCR, while the TCRdb copy is restricted to in-frame clones and leaves out a portion. The sample has approximately 110,000 clones, roughly nine tenths seen once; the top ten hold roughly 6.9%. This clonotype originated in an adult in good health. The chain employs TRBV7-6 and TRBJ2-3, with 12 bases aligning to TRBD1. Sequencing used peripheral blood, obtained on day 0 of AZD1222 vaccination. The CDR3 DNA is TGTGCCAGCAGCCGGAGGGGACAGGGGGCAGGAGATACGCAGTATTTT. Protein sequence: CASSRRGQGAGDTQYF.